This T cell receptor (beta chain) was sequenced during a study of blood T cell repertoires in COVID-19. Looking at the study overall: Spain, Italy and the United States supplied samples that represented acute and convalescent COVID-19. PBMCs, B-cell-depleted T cells, or T cells provided the cDNA or gDNA that made up the material.

The CDR3 extends over 14 amino acids. Germline loops: CDR1 KGHSY, CDR2 FQNENV. V gave up 4 bases and J gave up 0 bases, with 9 bases separating them. Methods used by the authors: Using reference gene primer amplification, nucleated cell counts were estimated. Only in-frame clones appear in the TCRdb table, and some are missing; sequencing was by immunoSEQ multiplex PCR. Clone size and the V and J calls come from that table; the DNA yielded D and trimming. The table records roughly 250,000 clones, 80% to 85% of them present only once. The count of this clone is one. The sequence was obtained from a woman in her sixties or seventies with active or convalescent COVID-19. V and J are TRBV16 and TRBJ1-1; D gene unclear. The material sequenced was peripheral blood. CDR3 residues: CASSRRVMNTEAFF. CDR3 nucleotides: TGTGCCAGCAGCCGGAGAGTTATGAACACTGAAGCTTTCTTT. Combining the CDR3 with reference TRBV16 and TRBJ1-1 gives the whole variable domain GEEVAQTPKHLVRGEGQKAKLYCAPIKGHSYVFWYQQVLKNEFKFLISFQNENVFDETGMPKERFSAKCLPNSPCSLEIQATKLEDSAVYFCASSRRVMNTEAFFGQGTRLTVV.